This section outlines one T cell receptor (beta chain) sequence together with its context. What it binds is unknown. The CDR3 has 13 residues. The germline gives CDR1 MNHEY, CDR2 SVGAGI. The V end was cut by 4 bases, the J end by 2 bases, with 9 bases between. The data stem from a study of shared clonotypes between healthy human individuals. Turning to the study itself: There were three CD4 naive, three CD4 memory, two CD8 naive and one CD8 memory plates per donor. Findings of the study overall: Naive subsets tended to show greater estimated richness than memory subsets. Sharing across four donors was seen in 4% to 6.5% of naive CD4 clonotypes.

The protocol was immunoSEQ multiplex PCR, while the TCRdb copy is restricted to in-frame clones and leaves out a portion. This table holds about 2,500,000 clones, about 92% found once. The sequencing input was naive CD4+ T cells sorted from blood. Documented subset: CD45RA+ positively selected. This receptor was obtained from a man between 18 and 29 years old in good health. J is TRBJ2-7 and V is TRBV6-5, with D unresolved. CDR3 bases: TGTGCCAGCAGTTTCGCAGGCCCCTACGAGCAGTACTTC. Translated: CASSFAGPYEQYF.